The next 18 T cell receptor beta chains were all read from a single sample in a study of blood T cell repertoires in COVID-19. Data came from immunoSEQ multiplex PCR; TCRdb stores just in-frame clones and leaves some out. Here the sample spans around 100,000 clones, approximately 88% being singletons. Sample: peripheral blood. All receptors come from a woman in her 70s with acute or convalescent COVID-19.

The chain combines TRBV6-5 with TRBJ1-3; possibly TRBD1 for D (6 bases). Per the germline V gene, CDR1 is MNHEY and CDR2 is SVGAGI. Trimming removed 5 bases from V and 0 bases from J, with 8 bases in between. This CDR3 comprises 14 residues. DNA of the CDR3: TGTGCCAGCAGTCAGGGGAGCTCTGGAAACACCATATATTTT. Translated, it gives CASSQGSSGNTIYF.

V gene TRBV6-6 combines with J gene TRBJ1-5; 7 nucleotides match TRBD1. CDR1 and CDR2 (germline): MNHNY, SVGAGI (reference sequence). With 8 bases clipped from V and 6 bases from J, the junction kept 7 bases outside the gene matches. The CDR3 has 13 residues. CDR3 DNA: TGTGCCAGCCAGGGGGGCGGCGGTCAGCCCCAGCATTTT. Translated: CASQGGGGQPQHF.

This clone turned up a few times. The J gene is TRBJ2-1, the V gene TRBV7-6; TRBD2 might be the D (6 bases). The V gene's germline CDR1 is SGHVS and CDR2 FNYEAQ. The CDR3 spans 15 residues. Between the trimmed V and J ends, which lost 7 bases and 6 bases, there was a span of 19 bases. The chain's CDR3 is CASTYWGENGNEQFF. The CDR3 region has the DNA TGTGCCAGCACCTACTGGGGGGAAAACGGCAATGAGCAGTTCTTC.

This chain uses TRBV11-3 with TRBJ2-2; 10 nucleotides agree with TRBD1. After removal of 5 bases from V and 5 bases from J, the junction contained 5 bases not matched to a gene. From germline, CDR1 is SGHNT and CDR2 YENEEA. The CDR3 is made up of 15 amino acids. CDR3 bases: TGTGCCAGCAGCCCGCGGACAGGGGGAACCGGGGAGCTGTTTTTT. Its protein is CASSPRTGGTGELFF.

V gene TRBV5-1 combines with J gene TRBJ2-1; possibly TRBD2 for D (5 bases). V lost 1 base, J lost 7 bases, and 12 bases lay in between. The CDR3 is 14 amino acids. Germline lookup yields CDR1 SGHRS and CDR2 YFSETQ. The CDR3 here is CASSLPRGGNEQFF. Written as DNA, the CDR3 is TGCGCCAGCAGCTTGCCCCGGGGTGGGAATGAGCAGTTCTTC.

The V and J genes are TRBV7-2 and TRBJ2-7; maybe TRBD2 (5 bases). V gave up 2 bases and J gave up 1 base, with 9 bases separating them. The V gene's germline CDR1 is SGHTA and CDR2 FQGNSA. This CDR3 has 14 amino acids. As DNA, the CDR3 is TGTGCCAGCAGCTTATTCCGGGGATCCTACGAGCAGTACTTC. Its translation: CASSLFRGSYEQYF.

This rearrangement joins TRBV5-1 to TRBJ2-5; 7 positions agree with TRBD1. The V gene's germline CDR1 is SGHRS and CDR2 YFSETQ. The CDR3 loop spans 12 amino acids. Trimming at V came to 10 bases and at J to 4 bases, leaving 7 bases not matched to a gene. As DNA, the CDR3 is TGCGCCTCCAGGGGGTCCGGAGAGACCCAGTACTTC. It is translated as CASRGSGETQYF. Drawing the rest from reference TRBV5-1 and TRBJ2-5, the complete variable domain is KAGVTQTPRYLIKTRGQQVTLSCSPISGHRSVSWYQQTPGQGLQFLFEYFSETQRNKGNFPGRFSGRQFSNSRSEMNVSTLELGDSALYLCASRGSGETQYFGPGTRLLVL.

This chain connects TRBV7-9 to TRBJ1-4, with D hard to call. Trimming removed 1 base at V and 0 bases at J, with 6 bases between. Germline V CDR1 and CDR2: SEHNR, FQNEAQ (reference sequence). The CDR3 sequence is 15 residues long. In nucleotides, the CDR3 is TGTGCCAGCAGCTTAGGAACTTCAACTAATGAAAAACTGTTTTTT. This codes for CASSLGTSTNEKLFF. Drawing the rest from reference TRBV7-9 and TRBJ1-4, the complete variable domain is DTGVSQNPRHKITKRGQNVTFRCDPISEHNRLYWYRQTLGQGPEFLTYFQNEAQLEKSRLLSDRFSAERPKGSFSTLEIQRTEQGDSAMYLCASSLGTSTNEKLFFGSGTQLSVL.

The CDR3 here is CASSLRGGERGYEQYF. For the CDR3, the DNA is TGTGCCAGCAGCTTAAGAGGGGGGGAGAGGGGCTACGAGCAGTACTTC. This sequence joins TRBV11-2 and TRBJ2-7, with a tentative D call TRBD2 (7 bases). Germline CDR1 reads SGHAT; CDR2 reads FQNNGV. The V and J ends lost 2 bases and 3 bases respectively, with 17 bases between them. CDR3 size: 16 residues.

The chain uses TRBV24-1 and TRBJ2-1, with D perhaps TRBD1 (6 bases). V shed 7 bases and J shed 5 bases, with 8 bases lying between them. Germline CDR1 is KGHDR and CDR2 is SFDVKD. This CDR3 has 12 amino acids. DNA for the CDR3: TGTGCCACCAGGAACAGGGACAATGAGCAGTTCTTC. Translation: CATRNRDNEQFF.

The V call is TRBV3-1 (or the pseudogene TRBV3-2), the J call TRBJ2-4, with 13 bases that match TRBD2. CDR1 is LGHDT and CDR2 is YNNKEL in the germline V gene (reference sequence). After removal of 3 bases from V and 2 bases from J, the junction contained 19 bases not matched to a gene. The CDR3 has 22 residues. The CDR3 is CASSHALVTSGRAEMSKNIQYF. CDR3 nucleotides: TGTGCCAGCAGCCACGCCCTGGTTACTAGCGGGAGGGCCGAGATGTCCAAAAACATTCAGTACTTC.

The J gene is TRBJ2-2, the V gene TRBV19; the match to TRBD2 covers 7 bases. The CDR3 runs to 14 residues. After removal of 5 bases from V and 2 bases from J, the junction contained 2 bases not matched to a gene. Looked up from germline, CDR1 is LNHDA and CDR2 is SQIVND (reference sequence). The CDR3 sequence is CASSSGGNTGELFF. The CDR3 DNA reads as TGTGCCAGTAGTTCGGGGGGAAACACCGGGGAGCTGTTTTTT.

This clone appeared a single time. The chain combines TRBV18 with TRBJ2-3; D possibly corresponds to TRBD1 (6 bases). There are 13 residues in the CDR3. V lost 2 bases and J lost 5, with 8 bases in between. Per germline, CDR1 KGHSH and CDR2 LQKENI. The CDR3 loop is CASSPNREDTQYF. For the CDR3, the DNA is TGTGCCAGCTCACCAAACAGGGAAGATACGCAGTATTTT.

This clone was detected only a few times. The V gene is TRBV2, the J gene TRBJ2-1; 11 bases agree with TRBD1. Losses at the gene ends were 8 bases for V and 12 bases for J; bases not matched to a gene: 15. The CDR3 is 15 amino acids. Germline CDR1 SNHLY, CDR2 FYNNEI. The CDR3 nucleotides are TGTGCCAGCTCTCCCTCAGGACAGGGGGCGTTAACGCAGTTCTTC. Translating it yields CASSPSGQGALTQFF.

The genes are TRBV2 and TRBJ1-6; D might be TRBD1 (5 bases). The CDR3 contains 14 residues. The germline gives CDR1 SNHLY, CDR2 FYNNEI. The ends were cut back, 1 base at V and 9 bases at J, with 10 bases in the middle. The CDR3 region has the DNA TGTGCCAGCAGTGAAGACGGGGGTAGTTCACCCCTCCACTTT. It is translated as CASSEDGGSSPLHF.

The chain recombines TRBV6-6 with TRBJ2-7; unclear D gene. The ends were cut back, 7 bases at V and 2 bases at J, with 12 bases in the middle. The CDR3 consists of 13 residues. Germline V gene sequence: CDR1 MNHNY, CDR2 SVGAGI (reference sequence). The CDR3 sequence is CASNQAPTYEQYF. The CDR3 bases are TGTGCCAGCAACCAGGCCCCCACCTACGAGCAGTACTTC.

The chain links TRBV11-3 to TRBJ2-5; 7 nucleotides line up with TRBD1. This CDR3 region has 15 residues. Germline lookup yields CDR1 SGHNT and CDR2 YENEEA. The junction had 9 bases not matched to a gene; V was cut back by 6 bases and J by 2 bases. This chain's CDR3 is CASSPRSRGQETQYF. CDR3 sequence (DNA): TGTGCCAGCAGTCCACGGTCCAGGGGGCAAGAGACCCAGTACTTC.

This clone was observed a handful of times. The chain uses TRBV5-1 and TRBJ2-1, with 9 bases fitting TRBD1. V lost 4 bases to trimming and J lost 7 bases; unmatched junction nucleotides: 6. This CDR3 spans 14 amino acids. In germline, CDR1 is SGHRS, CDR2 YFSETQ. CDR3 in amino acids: CASSLGTGKNEQFF. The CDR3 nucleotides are TGCGCCAGCAGCCTAGGGACAGGGAAAAATGAGCAGTTCTTC.